This TCR beta chain emerged from a study of blood T cell repertoires in COVID-19. The wider study: Collection of acute and convalescent COVID-19 samples took place in the United States, Italy and Spain. In each case, the material was cDNA or gDNA derived from T cells, B-cell-depleted T cells, or PBMCs.

The CDR3 runs 17 residues. CDR1 is LNHDA and CDR2 is SQIVND in the germline V gene (reference sequence). The V and J ends lost 5 bases and 3 bases, in that order; junction bases with no gene match: 15. Per the original methods: Using reference gene primer amplification, nucleated cell counts were estimated. Method: immunoSEQ multiplex PCR; TCRdb's copy keeps in-frame clones and lacks some. That table is the source of V, J and clone size, and D and trimming were worked out from the DNA. The data contain hundreds of thousands of clones, around 90% of them seen just once; the ten biggest clones take up about 6.3%.

Sequencing was performed on peripheral blood. This chain joins TRBV19 and TRBJ2-7, with 8 bases aligning to TRBD1. This sequence was found in a man aged 55 to 70 who had recovered from COVID-19. The CDR3 here is CASSLKGPTGGIYEQYF. The CDR3 bases are TGTGCCAGTAGTCTTAAAGGCCCTACAGGGGGTATCTACGAGCAGTACTTC.